A single sample is the source of the 8 T cell receptor beta chains below, sequenced in a study of blood T cell repertoires in COVID-19. Clones were sequenced by immunoSEQ multiplex PCR, and TCRdb holds only the in-frame ones, with some missing. Of about 330,000 clones listed, 85% to 90% were seen once; the top ten hold 3% to 4%. The sequencing input was peripheral blood. The receptors derive from a woman aged 50 to 65 with active or convalescent COVID-19.

The sample holds a few counts of this clone. This chain connects TRBV2 to TRBJ1-2, with no clear D. CDR3 length: 14 residues. The V and J ends lost 6 bases and 0 bases respectively, with 11 bases between them. CDR1 is SNHLY and CDR2 is FYNNEI in the germline V gene. For the CDR3, the DNA is TGTGCCAGCAGGTTGGAGGGAGCTAACTATGGCTACACCTTC. Protein sequence: CASRLEGANYGYTF.

This chain links TRBV2 with TRBJ1-5; 7 bases are shared with TRBD1. The CDR3 length is 16 residues. V lost 4 bases, J lost 2 bases, and 8 bases stayed unmatched. Germline V lookup: CDR1 SNHLY, CDR2 FYNNEI. In DNA, the CDR3 is TGTGCCAGCAGTGGAAAGAGACAGGGTCGCAATCAGCCCCAGCATTTT. This sequence encodes CASSGKRQGRNQPQHF. Using reference TRBV2 and TRBJ1-5 for the parts outside the CDR3, the full variable domain is EPEVTQTPSHQVTQMGQEVILRCVPISNHLYFYWYRQILGQKVEFLVSFYNNEISEKSEIFDDQFSVERPDGSNFTLKIRSTKLEDSAMYFCASSGKRQGRNQPQHFGDGTRLSIL.

The chain links TRBV19 to TRBJ2-2, with 7 bases aligning to TRBD1. V trimming: 7 bases; J trimming: 5 bases; junction bases outside the gene matches: 7. In germline, CDR1 is LNHDA, CDR2 SQIVND (reference sequence). The CDR3 sequence is 14 residues long. CDR3 DNA: TGTGCCAGTAATAACAGGGGTATGACCGGGGAGCTGTTTTTT. This codes for CASNNRGMTGELFF.

The chain uses TRBV5-1 and TRBJ2-1, with 11 bases fitting TRBD2. Per germline, CDR1 SGHRS and CDR2 YFSETQ. V trimming: 1 base; J trimming: 9 bases; junction bases outside the gene matches: 6. The CDR3 loop spans 15 amino acids. The DNA of the CDR3 is TGCGCCAGCAGCTTGTCGACTAGCGGGGAAGGTGAGCAGTTCTTC. Translated, it gives CASSLSTSGEGEQFF.

The V and J genes are TRBV5-6 and TRBJ2-5; 8 bases are a match to TRBD2. CDR1 and CDR2 from the germline V gene are SGHDT and YYEEEE. This CDR3 is 15 amino acids long. V lost 0 bases to trimming and J lost 3 bases; unmatched junction nucleotides: 4. Here the CDR3 DNA reads TGTGCCAGCAGCTTGGTTTCGGGACTAGAAGAGACCCAGTACTTC. This codes for CASSLVSGLEETQYF.

Only one count was recorded for this clone. The gene calls are TRBV3-1 (or the pseudogene TRBV3-2) and TRBJ1-2; D is unresolved. CDR1 is LGHDT and CDR2 is YNNKEL in the germline V gene (reference sequence). With 1 base removed from V and 0 bases from J, the gap between germline ends came to 18 bases. The CDR3 has 18 amino acids. CDR3 DNA: TGTGCCAGCAGCCAAGGGAGGGTCTACGACCTCTCTAACTATGGCTACACCTTC. This codes for CASSQGRVYDLSNYGYTF.

The gene calls are TRBV7-9 and TRBJ2-1, with 7 bases that match TRBD1. The germline CDR1 and CDR2 sequences are SEHNR and FQNEAQ (reference sequence). V trimming: 6 bases; J trimming: 7 bases; junction bases outside the gene matches: 9. The CDR3 consists of 14 residues. Written as DNA, the CDR3 is TGTGCCAGCAGTCCGCGACAGGGTTTAAATGAGCAGTTCTTC. Amino acid sequence: CASSPRQGLNEQFF.

This clone has just a few counts. The identical CDR3 is also encoded by other nucleotide sequences in the sample. V usage is TRBV12-3 or TRBV12-4 and J usage is TRBJ1-5, with D possibly being TRBD1 (5 bases). Trimming left V 5 bases short and J 4 bases short, with 9 bases between. CDR3 length equals 13 residues. The CDR3 DNA is TGTGCCAGCAGTCTGACAGATAATCAGCCCCAGCATTTT. Residues: CASSLTDNQPQHF.